Given below is one TCR beta chain in context. This sample is part of a study of blood T cell repertoires in COVID-19. The overall study: T cells, B-cell-depleted T cells, or PBMCs supplied cDNA or gDNA.

The assay was immunoSEQ multiplex PCR, and TCRdb's table has in-frame clones only and misses some. The sample records 400,000 to 450,000 clones, around 86% being singletons. Germline-derived CDR1 and CDR2 are SNHLY and FYNNEI. This CDR3 region has 14 residues. The junction had 1 base not matched to a gene; V was cut back by 7 bases and J by 0 bases. This chain joins TRBV2 and TRBJ1-4, with 8 bases aligning to TRBD1. The sample was peripheral blood. The receptor's source is a woman younger than 45 with active or convalescent COVID-19. In DNA form, the CDR3 reads TGTGCCAGCACACAGGGGGCAACTAATGAAAAACTGTTTTTT. Encoded protein: CASTQGATNEKLFF.